The clone carrying this T cell receptor beta chain was recorded a few times. What it binds is unknown. Regarding time point: blood 2 weeks post-SBRT. Described treatment: 15 Gy SBRT to primary tumor, nephrectomy 4 weeks later. The source of the sample is a study of radiation and T cells in renal cell carcinoma. J lost 5 bases, V lost 7 bases, and 3 bases had no gene match. Germline V gives CDR1 GTSNPN, CDR2 SVGIG (reference sequence). This CDR3 is built from 12 residues. Study-level results: Top tumor clonotypes rose in blood 2 weeks post-radiation, then contracted.

Assay used: immunoSEQ multiplex PCR; TCRdb lists only in-frame clones, some missing. The data contain around 60,000 clones, around 76% of them singletons. The sequencing here drew on blood, taken from a patient whose treatment included radiotherapy and nephrectomy. This TCR was sampled from a man in his 60s with renal cell carcinoma. The rearrangement links TRBV30 to TRBJ1-5, with 9 bases identical to TRBD1. Here the CDR3 reads CAFRDRDQPQHF. Here the CDR3 DNA reads TGTGCCTTCCGGGACAGGGATCAGCCCCAGCATTTT.